The 32 T cell receptor beta chains below all came from one sample that was sequenced in a study of T cell repertoires in cytomegalovirus infection. These TCRs are of unknown antigen specificity. TCRdb used MiXCR to reprocess the reads, holding one entry per CDR3 protein. Of roughly 500,000 distinct CDR3 sequences in the sample, 30% to 35% were seen once. The material was cultured PBMCs, obtained from culture after CMV antigen stimulation. The receptors originated from a human donor in good health (CMV status not recorded). Some clones in this sample may be carry-over from other donors' samples.

The chain is built from TRBV30 and TRBJ2-4, with D perhaps TRBD2 (5 bases). The CDR3 is 15 residues long. Germline values: CDR1 GTSNPN, CDR2 SVGIG (reference sequence). V was trimmed by 0 bases and J by 5 bases, leaving 14 bases between them. CDR3 DNA sequence: TGTGCCTGGAGTGTACGAGGACTTAGGCAAAACATTCAGTACTTC. This translates into CAWSVRGLRQNIQYF.

The chain recombines TRBV27 with TRBJ1-1; possible D gene TRBD1, 6 bases. The CDR3 extends over 16 amino acids. CDR1 and CDR2 (germline): MNHEY, SMNVEV (reference sequence). Between the trimmed V and J ends, which lost 4 bases and 0 bases, there was a span of 15 bases. CDR3 nucleotides: TGTGCCAGCAGTTCCCGACAGGAGACAATGAACACTGAAGCTTTCTTT. Protein: CASSSRQETMNTEAFF.

The table lists this clonotype with a few counts. The rearrangement uses TRBV6-2 or TRBV6-3 and TRBJ2-2; D is perhaps TRBD1 (5 bases). The CDR3 loop spans 15 amino acids. V lost 2 bases, J lost 3 bases, and 10 bases lay in between. Germline CDR1 MNHEY, CDR2 SVGEGT. The CDR3 DNA is TGTGCCAGCAGTTACGAGACAGCCCACACCGGGGAGCTGTTTTTT. Its protein product is CASSYETAHTGELFF.

The chain couples TRBV7-8 to TRBJ1-5; D not resolved. V dropped 4 bases and J dropped 6 bases, with 19 bases sitting between them. There are 16 residues in the CDR3. Germline loops: CDR1 SGHVS, CDR2 FQNEAQ. The CDR3 DNA sequence: TGTGCCAGCAGCTCCGGTCGTTTGGGCTCTATTCAGCCCCAGCATTTT. Its protein product is CASSSGRLGSIQPQHF. Full variable domain (missing parts from reference TRBV7-8 and TRBJ1-5): GAGVSQSPRYKVAKRGQDVALRCDPISGHVSLFWYQQALGQGPEFLTYFQNEAQLDKSGLPSDRFFAERPEGSVSTLKIQRTQQEDSAVYLCASSSGRLGSIQPQHFGDGTRLSIL.

This clonotype appeared many times. This chain connects TRBV19 to TRBJ1-5; D is perhaps TRBD1 (6 bases). This CDR3 is 14 amino acids long. Germline CDR1 reads LNHDA; CDR2 reads SQIVND (reference sequence). Trimming took off 4 bases at V and 4 bases at J, with 11 bases between the two ends. DNA for the CDR3: TGTGCCAGTAGTACGGACAGACTTAATCAGCCCCAGCATTTT. Encoded protein: CASSTDRLNQPQHF.

This chain uses TRBV29-1 with TRBJ1-5; 9 nucleotides line up with TRBD1. The J segment lost 7 bases and the V segment lost 6 bases, leaving 10 bases of the junction unmatched. From germline, CDR1 is SQVTM and CDR2 ANQGSEA. The CDR3 is made up of 14 amino acids. The CDR3 sequence is CSVRGQGSDQPQHF. CDR3 coding DNA: TGCAGCGTGAGAGGACAGGGGAGCGACCAGCCCCAGCATTTT.

This clonotype was detected only a few times. V gene TRBV7-6 combines with J gene TRBJ2-7; 7 nucleotides line up with TRBD2. The CDR3 is 18 amino acids. Looked up from germline, CDR1 is SGHVS and CDR2 is FNYEAQ. V lost 1 base, J lost 3 bases, and 15 bases stayed unmatched. As DNA, the CDR3 is TGTGCCAGCAGCTTAGTGCCTAGCGGCAGCCCTACCAACTACGAGCAGTACTTC. Translation gives CASSLVPSGSPTNYEQYF.

This rearrangement joins TRBV14 to TRBJ2-1; tentatively, D is TRBD1 (5 bases). V lost 0 bases, J lost 7 bases, and 16 bases lay in between. Germline V gives CDR1 SGHDN, CDR2 FVKESK. This CDR3 spans 16 amino acids. The CDR3 protein is CASSQDLIGAMNEQFF. The CDR3 coding sequence is TGTGCCAGCAGCCAAGATCTAATAGGGGCCATGAATGAGCAGTTCTTC.

This clonotype was observed a handful of times. The rearrangement joins TRBV12-3 or TRBV12-4 to TRBJ1-1; D unresolved. Trimming removed 2 bases from V and 4 bases from J, with 8 bases in between. The CDR3 consists of 13 residues. This CDR3 reads CASSLNSITEAFF. CDR3 in DNA: TGTGCCAGCAGTTTAAATAGTATCACTGAAGCTTTCTTT.

CDR3 residues: CASSEVRQGGAEQFF. The CDR3 DNA is TGTGCCAGCAGTGAGGTGCGCCAGGGGGGTGCTGAGCAGTTCTTC. The chain is built from TRBV2 and TRBJ2-1; D may be TRBD1 (7 bases). V lost 3 bases, J lost 9 bases, and 18 bases lay in between. Germline CDR1 SNHLY, CDR2 FYNNEI. The CDR3 covers 15 residues.

In its sample, this clonotype was seen a few times. The gene calls are TRBV7-9 and TRBJ1-6, with D unresolved. V was pared by 4 bases and J by 9 bases, with 16 bases between. This CDR3 has 15 residues. From germline, CDR1 is SEHNR and CDR2 FQNEAQ (reference sequence). The CDR3 DNA reads TGTGCCAGCAGCTCTTCTGGTAGGAACTCTTCACCCCTCCACTTT. Residues: CASSSSGRNSSPLHF.

The chain uses TRBV14 and TRBJ2-7; 9 bases are shared with TRBD2. Germline V gives CDR1 SGHDN, CDR2 FVKESK. This CDR3 comprises 17 residues. V shed 4 bases and J 2 bases; nucleotides not matched to a gene: 12. This chain's CDR3 is CASSPSGMAGGTYEQYV. For the CDR3, the DNA is TGTGCCAGCAGCCCCTCCGGGATGGCGGGAGGGACCTACGAGCAGTACGTC.

This chain links TRBV9 with TRBJ2-1; 9 bases fit TRBD2. The V gene end was trimmed by 6 bases and the J gene end by 1 base; junction bases not matched to a gene: 5. The CDR3 is 15 residues long. CDR1 SGDLS and CDR2 YYNGEE come from the germline V gene. The CDR3 DNA sequence: TGTGCCAGCAACCCTAGCGGGGTATCCTACAATGAGCAGTTCTTC. Translated, it gives CASNPSGVSYNEQFF.

This clonotype was counted only a few times. This chain connects TRBV12-3 or TRBV12-4 to TRBJ1-1, with a weak D call TRBD1 (6 bases). Between the trimmed V and J ends, which lost 6 bases and 3 bases, there was a span of 14 bases. The CDR3 runs 14 residues. The CDR3 sequence is CASRSQGLDTEAFF. The CDR3 nucleotides are TGTGCCAGCAGATCGCAGGGGTTGGACACTGAAGCTTTCTTT.

The chain couples TRBV11-2 to TRBJ1-1; D not resolved. Looked up from germline, CDR1 is SGHAT and CDR2 is FQNNGV. The CDR3 has 18 residues. Trimming pared 4 bases from V and 3 bases from J, leaving 24 bases between. The DNA for the CDR3 is TGTGCCAGCAGCTCCCGTTGGAACAGAACCGGGCGGGACACTGAAGCTTTCTTT. Residues: CASSSRWNRTGRDTEAFF.

The chain couples TRBV11-3 to TRBJ2-1; tentative D call: TRBD2 (5 bases). The V end lost 3 bases, the J end lost 0 bases, and 12 bases lay between the germline ends. The CDR3 has 16 amino acids. CDR1 is SGHNT and CDR2 is YENEEA in the germline V gene. Here the CDR3 DNA reads TGTGCCAGCAGCTTTTCCGGACTTAGCTCCTACAATGAGCAGTTCTTC. Translation: CASSFSGLSSYNEQFF. Variable domain in full (rest from reference TRBV11-3 and TRBJ2-1): EAGVVQSPRYKIIEKKQPVAFWCNPISGHNTLYWYLQNLGQGPELLIRYENEEAVDDSQLPKDRFSAERLKGVDSTLKIQPAELGDSAVYLCASSFSGLSSYNEQFFGPGTRLTVL.

This clonotype was detected only a few times. V is TRBV5-4 and J is TRBJ2-2, with TRBD2 identical over 7 bases. From germline, CDR1 is SGHNT and CDR2 YYREEE (reference sequence). The CDR3 contains 17 residues. The V gene end was trimmed by 1 base and the J gene end by 3 bases; junction bases not matched to a gene: 9. This chain's CDR3 is CASSLLGSSGYTGELFF. The CDR3 nucleotides are TGTGCCAGCAGCTTGTTAGGGTCTAGCGGCTACACCGGGGAGCTGTTTTTT.

This clonotype was found a few times. The chain employs TRBV27 and TRBJ2-5; 7 bases map to TRBD1. Trimming cost V 3 bases and J 4 bases; bases outside gene matches: 11. The CDR3 contains 16 residues. Germline-derived CDR1 and CDR2 are MNHEY and SMNVEV (reference sequence). CDR3 coding DNA: TGTGCCAGCAGTTTCGGAAGGGGGCGTTTAGGAGAGACCCAGTACTTC. Its translation: CASSFGRGRLGETQYF.

The chain has TRBV28 and TRBJ2-5; 8 bases agree with TRBD2. This CDR3 contains 12 residues. With V trimmed by 10 bases and J by 7 bases, 8 bases remained unmatched. CDR1 is MDHEN, CDR2 SYDVKM, per germline. The chain's CDR3 is CATREEPTTQYF. The CDR3 nucleotides are TGTGCCACGCGGGAGGAACCAACGACCCAGTACTTC.

In the case of this clonotype: Possible read error: a much larger clone is one base away. V is TRBV12-3 or TRBV12-4 and J is TRBJ2-7, with TRBD1 as a possible D gene (6 bases). The CDR3 spans 13 residues. The CDR3 sequence is CTSSFGQSYEQYV. In DNA, the CDR3 is TGTACCAGCAGTTTCGGACAGAGCTACGAGCAGTACGTC.

V usage is TRBV6-5 and J usage is TRBJ2-2; D is possibly TRBD2 (5 bases). This CDR3 region has 18 residues. The ends were cut back, 0 bases at V and 2 bases at J, with 16 bases in the middle. Germline CDR1 and CDR2: MNHEY and SVGAGI. The CDR3 spells CASSYSPPAGLNTGELFF. The CDR3 DNA sequence: TGTGCCAGCAGTTACTCTCCCCCTGCGGGTCTAAACACCGGGGAGCTGTTTTTT.

This clonotype was observed a few times. The gene calls are TRBV20-1 and TRBJ2-5; 10 positions match TRBD2. CDR3 length: 13 residues. J gave up 2 bases and V 7 bases, and 4 bases lay outside the gene matches. The germline V gene has CDR1 DFQATT and CDR2 SNEGSKA (reference sequence). The CDR3: CSGTSGSQETQYF. CDR3 DNA: TGCAGTGGGACTAGCGGATCTCAAGAGACCCAGTACTTC.

This chain joins TRBV5-4 and TRBJ1-1, with TRBD1 as a possible D gene (5 bases). V dropped 1 base and J dropped 6 bases, with 13 bases sitting between them. The germline V gene encodes CDR1 SGHNT and CDR2 YYREEE (reference sequence). The CDR3 spans 14 residues. CDR3 protein: CASSLPGEGAEAFF. For the CDR3, the DNA is TGTGCCAGCAGCTTGCCGGGGGAAGGGGCTGAAGCTTTCTTT. Together with reference TRBV5-4 and TRBJ1-1, the CDR3 gives the full variable domain: ETGVTQSPTHLIKTRGQQVTLRCSSQSGHNTVSWYQQALGQGPQFIFQYYREEENGRGNFPPRFSGLQFPNYSSELNVNALELDDSALYLCASSLPGEGAEAFFGQGTRLTVV.

The chain couples TRBV7-6 to TRBJ2-1; a possible D gene is TRBD2 (7 bases). The CDR3 has 16 residues. Germline loops: CDR1 SGHVS, CDR2 FNYEAQ. V lost 1 base to trimming and J lost 8 bases, with 18 bases between them. The CDR3 is CASSLVFRGAKDEQFF. In nucleotides, the CDR3 is TGTGCCAGCAGCTTAGTCTTCCGGGGGGCCAAGGATGAGCAGTTCTTC.

This clonotype has just a few counts. The genes are TRBV18 and TRBJ2-7, with 7 bases matching TRBD2. The trim removed 1 base at V and 0 bases at J, leaving 3 bases unmatched. CDR3 size: 15 residues. Germline CDR1 and CDR2: KGHSH and LQKENI. CDR3 DNA: TGTGCCAGCTCACCACAGCGGGGAAGCTCCTACGAGCAGTACTTC. Protein product: CASSPQRGSSYEQYF.

In its sample, this clonotype was seen a few times. V is TRBV2 and J is TRBJ2-1, with TRBD2 matching 14 bases. The CDR3 length is 17 residues. The germline CDR1 and CDR2 sequences are SNHLY and FYNNEI. Unmatched junction bases numbered 4, after V lost 6 bases and J lost 0 bases. CDR3 residues: CASSVGTSGSSYNEQFF. CDR3 in DNA: TGTGCCAGCAGCGTCGGGACTAGCGGGAGCTCCTACAATGAGCAGTTCTTC.

The J gene is TRBJ2-2, the V gene TRBV7-2; TRBD1 aligns across 8 bases. CDR3 length: 17 residues. CDR1 and CDR2 (germline): SGHTA, FQGNSA. The J segment lost 4 bases and the V segment lost 2 bases, leaving 9 bases of the junction unmatched. The CDR3 DNA reads TGTGCCAGCAGCTTATACGGACAGGGCACGGGCACCGGGGAGCTGTTTTTT. Amino acids: CASSLYGQGTGTGELFF.

Remarks on this clonotype: The conserved closing phenylalanine or tryptophan is absent in this CDR3, likely reflecting a read error. The gene calls are TRBV7-2 and TRBJ1-2; 7 nucleotides match TRBD1. Trimming cost V 5 bases and J 8 bases; bases outside gene matches: 11. CDR1 is SGHTA, CDR2 FQGNSA, per germline. The CDR3 has 14 amino acids. CDR3: CASSPPRQGFGYTL. The CDR3 DNA is TGTGCCAGCAGCCCTCCGAGACAGGGCTTCGGCTACACCTTA.

The chain links TRBV12-3 or TRBV12-4 to TRBJ2-1, with 13 nucleotides matching TRBD2. Trimming at V came to 5 bases and at J to 2 bases, leaving 3 bases not matched to a gene. The CDR3 is made up of 16 amino acids. The CDR3 coding sequence is TGTGCCAGCAGTCCCGGGACTAGCGGGGCCTACAATGAGCAGTTCTTC. Translating it yields CASSPGTSGAYNEQFF.

There are a few counts of this clonotype. V gene TRBV7-2 combines with J gene TRBJ2-7; D remains unclear. In germline, CDR1 is SGHTA, CDR2 FQGNSA. CDR3 length equals 11 residues. Trimming cost V 5 bases and J 3 bases, with 5 bases left between them. This CDR3 is CASSGYYEQYF. As DNA, the CDR3 is TGTGCCAGCAGCGGGTACTACGAGCAGTACTTC.

The chain couples TRBV5-6 to TRBJ1-4; tentative D call: TRBD1 (5 bases). V was pared by 2 bases and J by 8 bases, with 16 bases between. The CDR3 contains 15 residues. Germline CDR1 and CDR2: SGHDT and YYEEEE. CDR3 bases: TGTGCCAGCAGCTTACCGGGACGGGCTGACGAAAAACTGTTTTTT. This translates into CASSLPGRADEKLFF.

In nucleotides, the CDR3 is TGTGCCAGCAGCTTAGGGAACAACTACGAGCAGTACTTC. Amino acids: CASSLGNNYEQYF. The V and J genes are TRBV7-2 and TRBJ2-7; unclear D gene. The germline V gene has CDR1 SGHTA and CDR2 FQGNSA. V lost 1 base and J lost 3, with 7 bases in between. CDR3 length: 13 amino acids.